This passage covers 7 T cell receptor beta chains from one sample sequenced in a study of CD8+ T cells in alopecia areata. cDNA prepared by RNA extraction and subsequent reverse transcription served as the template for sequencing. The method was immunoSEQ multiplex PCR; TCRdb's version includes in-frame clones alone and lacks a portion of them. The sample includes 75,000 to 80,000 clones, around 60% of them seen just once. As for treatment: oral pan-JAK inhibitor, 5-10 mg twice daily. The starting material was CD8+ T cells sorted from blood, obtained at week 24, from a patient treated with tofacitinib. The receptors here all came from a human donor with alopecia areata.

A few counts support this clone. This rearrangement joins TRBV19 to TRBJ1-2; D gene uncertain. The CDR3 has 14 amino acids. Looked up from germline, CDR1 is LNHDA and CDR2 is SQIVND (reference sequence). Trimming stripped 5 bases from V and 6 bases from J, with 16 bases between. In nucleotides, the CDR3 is TGTGCCAGTAGTTCTCGACAAGACTTAAATGGCTACACCTTC. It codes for CASSSRQDLNGYTF.

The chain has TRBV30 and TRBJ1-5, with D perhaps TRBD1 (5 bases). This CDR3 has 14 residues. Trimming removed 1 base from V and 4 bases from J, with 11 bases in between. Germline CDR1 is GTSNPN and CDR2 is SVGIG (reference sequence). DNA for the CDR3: TGTGCCTGGAGTGCAGGGTTTGGGAATCAGCCCCAGCATTTT. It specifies CAWSAGFGNQPQHF.

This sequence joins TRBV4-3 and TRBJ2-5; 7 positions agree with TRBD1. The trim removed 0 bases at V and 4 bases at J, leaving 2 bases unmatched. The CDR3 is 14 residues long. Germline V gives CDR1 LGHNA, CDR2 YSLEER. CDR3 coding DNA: TGCGCCAGCAGCCAAGAGCCAGGGGGAGAGACCCAGTACTTC. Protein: CASSQEPGGETQYF.

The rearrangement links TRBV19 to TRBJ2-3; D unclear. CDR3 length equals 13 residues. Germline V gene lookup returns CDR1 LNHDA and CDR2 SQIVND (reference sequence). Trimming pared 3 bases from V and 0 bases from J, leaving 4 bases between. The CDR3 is CASSIPSTDTQYF. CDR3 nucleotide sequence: TGTGCCAGTAGTATCCCCAGCACAGATACGCAGTATTTT.

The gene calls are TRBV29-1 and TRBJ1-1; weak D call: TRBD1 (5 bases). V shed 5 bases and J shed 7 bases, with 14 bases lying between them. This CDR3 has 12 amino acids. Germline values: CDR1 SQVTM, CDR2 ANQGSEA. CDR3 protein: CSVTGGSIEAFF. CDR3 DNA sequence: TGCAGCGTTACCGGGGGTTCGATTGAAGCTTTCTTT.

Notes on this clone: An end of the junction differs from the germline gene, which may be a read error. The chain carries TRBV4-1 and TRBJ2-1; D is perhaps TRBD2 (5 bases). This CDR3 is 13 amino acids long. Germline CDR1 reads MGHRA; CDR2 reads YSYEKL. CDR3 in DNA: TGCGCCAGCACCCAAGTACCGGGGAATGAGCAGTTCTTC. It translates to CASTQVPGNEQFF.

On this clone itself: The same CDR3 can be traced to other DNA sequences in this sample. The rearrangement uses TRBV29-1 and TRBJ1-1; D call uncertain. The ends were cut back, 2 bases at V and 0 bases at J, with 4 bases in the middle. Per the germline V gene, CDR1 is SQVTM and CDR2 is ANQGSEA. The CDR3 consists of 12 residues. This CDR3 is CSVEQLNTEAFF. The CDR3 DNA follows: TGCAGCGTTGAACAGCTGAACACTGAAGCTTTCTTT. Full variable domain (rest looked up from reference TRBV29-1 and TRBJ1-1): SAVISQKPSRDICQRGTSLTIQCQVDSQVTMMFWYRQQPGQSLTLIATANQGSEATYESGFVIDKFPISRPNLTFSTLTVSNMSPEDSSIYLCSVEQLNTEAFFGQGTRLTVV.